Listed below are T cell receptor beta chains from one sample, sequenced in a study of graft-versus-host responses after intestinal transplantation. These receptors' targets are unknown. Only in-frame clones appear in the TCRdb table, and some are missing; sequencing was by immunoSEQ multiplex PCR. The sample has 75,000 to 95,000 clones, just over 90% seen once. The material was unstimulated CD8+ T cells sorted from spleen or lymph node cells, obtained before intestinal transplant. Receptors originate from a human donor who received an intestinal transplant. Each CDR3 is given with its conserved first and last residue. D genes are given only for firm matches. The size entry is marked missing in some rows and otherwise reads once, few, many or a size class.

size	V	D	J	CDR3	DNA
-	TRBV13	-	TRBJ1-1	CASSFRGVGPEAFF	TGTGCCAGCAGCTTTAGGGGTGTAGGGCCTGAAGCTTTCTTT
-	TRBV6-5	-	TRBJ1-2	CASSYSGGGPDYGYTF	TGTGCCAGCAGTTACTCAGGCGGGGGGCCAGACTATGGCTACACCTTC
-	TRBV11-3	-	TRBJ2-3	CASSLRGPGGDTQYF	TGTGCCAGCAGCTTAAGGGGGCCGGGGGGGGATACGCAGTATTTT
-	TRBV5-6	-	TRBJ1-5	CASSLGGGAAGQPQHF	TGTGCCAGCAGCTTGGGAGGGGGGGCCGCGGGCCAGCCCCAGCATTTT
-	TRBV27	TRBD1	TRBJ1-2	CASRGTGAGYTF	TGTGCCAGCAGGGGGACAGGGGCCGGCTACACCTTC
-	TRBV4-1	TRBD1	TRBJ1-2	CASSQERQGSYGYTF	TGCGCCAGCAGCCAAGAAAGACAGGGGAGCTATGGCTACACCTTC
-	TRBV7-8	TRBD1	TRBJ2-2	CASSWGQGSNTGELFF	TGTGCCAGCAGCTGGGGACAGGGGTCGAACACCGGGGAGCTGTTTTTT
-	TRBV9	TRBD1	TRBJ2-1	CASSGTGTGINNEQFF	TGTGCCAGCAGCGGTACCGGGACAGGGATAAACAATGAGCAGTTCTTC
-	TRBV19	-	TRBJ2-7	CASSGAYSYEQYF	TGTGCCAGTAGTGGGGCTTACTCCTACGAGCAGTACTTC
-	TRBV15	-	TRBJ2-5	CATSREGAAPETQYF	TGTGCCACCAGCAGAGAAGGGGCCGCCCCAGAGACCCAGTACTTC
-	TRBV11-3	-	TRBJ2-3	CASTGFEDTQYF	TGTGCCAGCACCGGGTTTGAGGATACGCAGTATTTT
-	TRBV7-6	TRBD1	TRBJ2-1	CASSLGTGFYNEQFF	TGTGCCAGCAGCTTAGGGACAGGGTTTTACAATGAGCAGTTCTTC
-	TRBV7-9	TRBD1	TRBJ1-2	CASSLYKGTADGYTF	TGTGCCAGCAGCTTATATAAGGGGACAGCCGATGGCTACACCTTC
once	TRBV7-2	-	TRBJ1-5	CASSSLPGNQPQHF	TGTGCCAGCAGCTCCCTACCCGGGAATCAGCCCCAGCATTTT
-	TRBV7-6	TRBD1	TRBJ1-2	CASSLVVGTGYGYTF	TGTGCCAGCAGCTTAGTTGTAGGGACAGGCTACGGCTACACCTTC
-	TRBV11-2	-	TRBJ2-1	CASSDGARTYNEQFF	TGTGCCAGCAGCGACGGAGCCCGTACGTACAATGAGCAGTTCTTC
-	TRBV11-3	TRBD1	TRBJ1-5	CASSARRTGGDQPQHF	TGTGCCAGCAGCGCCCGGAGGACAGGAGGCGATCAGCCCCAGCATTTT
-	TRBV27	-	TRBJ2-1	CASSPGLPNEQFF	TGTGCCAGCAGTCCCGGACTACCCAATGAGCAGTTCTTC
once	TRBV7-9	-	TRBJ2-3	CASSSLGADTQYF	TGTGCCAGCAGCTCCCTAGGCGCAGATACGCAGTATTTT
-	TRBV19	-	TRBJ1-1	CASLPGGSFSEAFF	TGTGCCAGTTTACCGGGGGGATCCTTTTCGGAAGCTTTCTTT
once	TRBV9	TRBD1	TRBJ2-7	CASSGTGGEQYF	TGTGCCAGCAGCGGGACAGGGGGCGAGCAGTACTTC
-	TRBV11-3	-	TRBJ2-7	CASSLADRTSYLTYEQYF	TGTGCCAGCAGCTTAGCTGACAGGACCTCCTACCTCACCTACGAGCAGTACTTC
once	TRBV13	-	TRBJ2-7	CASSPYGPSRGYEQYF	TGTGCCAGCAGCCCTTATGGCCCGTCTCGGGGCTACGAGCAGTACTTC
-	TRBV6-4	TRBD1	TRBJ2-1	CASSLGTGVYNEQFF	TGTGCCAGCAGTTTGGGGACAGGGGTCTACAATGAGCAGTTCTTC
-	TRBV10-3	TRBD1	TRBJ2-7	CAIRGDSSYEQYF	TGTGCCATCAGGGGGGACAGTTCCTACGAGCAGTACTTC
-	TRBV11-3	TRBD1	TRBJ2-5	CASSGIDRDQETQYF	TGTGCCAGCAGCGGGATTGACAGGGACCAAGAGACCCAGTACTTC
-	TRBV7-2	TRBD2	TRBJ2-3	CASSLGLAGGESADTQYF	TGTGCCAGCAGCTTAGGACTAGCGGGGGGTGAAAGCGCAGATACGCAGTATTTT
-	TRBV2	-	TRBJ2-5	CASSEGEAAVQETQYF	TGTGCCAGCAGTGAAGGAGAGGCAGCCGTTCAAGAGACCCAGTACTTC
-	TRBV27	-	TRBJ1-6	CASSAGPAGSPLHF	TGTGCCAGCAGTGCCGGCCCTGCGGGTTCACCCCTCCACTTT
-	TRBV10-3	TRBD1	TRBJ1-1	CAISERGLTEAFF	TGTGCCATCAGTGAAAGGGGGCTCACTGAAGCTTTCTTT
-	TRBV29-1	TRBD1	TRBJ1-2	CSVVGQGGQVDYTF	TGCAGCGTTGTTGGACAGGGGGGACAAGTTGACTACACCTTC
-	TRBV27	-	TRBJ2-5	CASSRRGPETQYF	TGTGCCAGCAGCCGTAGGGGCCCAGAGACCCAGTACTTC
-	TRBV27	-	TRBJ2-5	CASRGQWMEETQYF	TGTGCCAGCAGAGGACAATGGATGGAAGAGACCCAGTACTTC
-	TRBV5-1	-	TRBJ2-3	CASSPIITDTQYF	TGCGCCAGCAGCCCTATCATCACAGATACGCAGTATTTT
-	TRBV11-2	TRBD2	TRBJ2-1	CASSLTSGGYNEQFF	TGTGCCAGCAGCTTAACTAGCGGAGGTTACAATGAGCAGTTCTTC
-	TRBV7-9	-	TRBJ2-6	CASSLGPGANVLTF	TGTGCCAGCAGCTTAGGTCCAGGGGCCAACGTCCTGACTTTC
once	TRBV11-3	-	TRBJ2-7	CASSPPLREQYF	TGTGCCAGCAGCCCCCCCCTAAGAGAGCAGTACTTC
few	TRBV5-4	-	TRBJ2-7	CASSLGAGEQYF	TGTGCCAGCAGCTTGGGGGCGGGCGAGCAGTACTTC
-	TRBV10-3	TRBD1	TRBJ2-2	CAIPGQPNSNTGELFF	TGTGCCATTCCGGGACAGCCAAATTCGAACACCGGGGAGCTGTTTTTT
-	TRBV5-6	TRBD1	TRBJ1-1	CASSSYRGLSGVTEAFF	TGTGCCAGCAGCTCGTACAGGGGGCTTTCAGGGGTCACTGAAGCTTTCTTT
-	TRBV11-2	-	TRBJ1-2	CASSLVSGGGEYYGYTF	TGTGCCAGCAGCTTAGTTTCGGGGGGAGGCGAGTACTATGGCTACACCTTC